Reported below is one TCR beta chain. Participant reports of clinical history set cohort assignment. Resolution of symptoms, clearance, or two negative PCRs was present in recovered Cohort 3 donors. This specimen comes from a study of blood T cell repertoires in COVID-19. Study-wide background: COVID-19 samples collected from the United States, Italy and Spain covered acute and convalescent phases. T cells, B-cell-depleted T cells, or PBMCs supplied cDNA or gDNA.

Sequencing used immunoSEQ multiplex PCR; TCRdb keeps in-frame clones, though not all of them. The sample has 360,000 or so clones, roughly 89% seen once. Germline V lookup: CDR1 MDHEN, CDR2 SYDVKM. The trim removed 4 bases at V and 2 bases at J, leaving 2 bases unmatched. The CDR3 runs 14 residues. Specimen: PBMCs or T cells enriched from blood (not recorded which). The TCR originated in a woman in her twenties or thirties who had recovered from COVID-19. V gene TRBV28 combines with J gene TRBJ2-7, with 10 bases identical to TRBD2. The CDR3 loop is CASSSGLAAYEQYF. The CDR3 region has the DNA TGTGCCAGCAGTTCCGGACTAGCGGCCTACGAGCAGTACTTC.